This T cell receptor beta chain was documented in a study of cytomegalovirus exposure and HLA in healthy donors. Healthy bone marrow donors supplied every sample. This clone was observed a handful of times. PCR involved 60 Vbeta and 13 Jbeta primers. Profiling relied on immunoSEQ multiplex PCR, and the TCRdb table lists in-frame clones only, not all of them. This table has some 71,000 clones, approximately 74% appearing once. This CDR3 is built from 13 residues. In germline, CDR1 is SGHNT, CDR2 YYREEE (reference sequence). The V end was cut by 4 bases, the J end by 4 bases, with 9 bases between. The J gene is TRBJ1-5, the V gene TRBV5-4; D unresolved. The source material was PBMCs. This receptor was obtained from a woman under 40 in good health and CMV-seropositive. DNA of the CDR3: TGTGCCAGCAGCCCGGGGTCTAATCAGCCCCAGCATTTT. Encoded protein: CASSPGSNQPQHF.